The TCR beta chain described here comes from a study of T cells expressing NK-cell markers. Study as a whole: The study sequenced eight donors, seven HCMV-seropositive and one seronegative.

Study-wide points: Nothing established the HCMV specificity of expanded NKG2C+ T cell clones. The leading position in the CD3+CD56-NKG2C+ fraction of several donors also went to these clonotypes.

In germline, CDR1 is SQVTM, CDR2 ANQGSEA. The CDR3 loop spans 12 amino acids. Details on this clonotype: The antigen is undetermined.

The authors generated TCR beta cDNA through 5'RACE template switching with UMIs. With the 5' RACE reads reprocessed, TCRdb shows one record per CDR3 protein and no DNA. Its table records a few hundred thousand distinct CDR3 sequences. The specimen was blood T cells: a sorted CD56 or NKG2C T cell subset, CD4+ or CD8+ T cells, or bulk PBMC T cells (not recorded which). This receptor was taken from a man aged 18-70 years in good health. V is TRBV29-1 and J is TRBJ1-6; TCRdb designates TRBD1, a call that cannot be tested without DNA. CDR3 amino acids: CSVDDDSGPLHF.